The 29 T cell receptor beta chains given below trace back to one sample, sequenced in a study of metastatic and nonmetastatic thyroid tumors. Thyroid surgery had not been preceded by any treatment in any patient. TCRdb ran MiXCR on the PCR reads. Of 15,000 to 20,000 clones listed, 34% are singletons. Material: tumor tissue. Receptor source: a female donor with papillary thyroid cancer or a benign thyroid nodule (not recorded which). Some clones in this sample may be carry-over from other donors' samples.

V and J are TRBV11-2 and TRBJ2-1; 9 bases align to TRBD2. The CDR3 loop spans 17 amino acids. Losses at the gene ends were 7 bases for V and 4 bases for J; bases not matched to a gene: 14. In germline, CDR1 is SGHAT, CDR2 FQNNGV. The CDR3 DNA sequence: TGTGCCAGCATCGACCGAGGGACTAGCTGGACTTACAATGAGCAGTTCTTC. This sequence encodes CASIDRGTSWTYNEQFF. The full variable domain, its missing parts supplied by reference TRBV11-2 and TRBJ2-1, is EAGVAQSPRYKIIEKRQSVAFWCNPISGHATLYWYQQILGQGPKLLIQFQNNGVVDDSQLPKDRFSAERLKGVDSTLKIQPAKLEDSAVYLCASIDRGTSWTYNEQFFGPGTRLTVL.

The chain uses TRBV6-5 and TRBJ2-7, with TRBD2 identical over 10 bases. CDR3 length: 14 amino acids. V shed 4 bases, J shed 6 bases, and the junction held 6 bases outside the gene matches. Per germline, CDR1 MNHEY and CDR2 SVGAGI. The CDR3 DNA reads TGTGCCAGCAGTTCGCTAGCGGGAGCGGGCGAGCAGTACTTC. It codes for CASSSLAGAGEQYF.

For the CDR3, the DNA is TGCAGTGCTAGACTAGCGGGAGACACCGGGGAGCTGTTTTTT. Translated: CSARLAGDTGELFF. V is TRBV20-1 and J is TRBJ2-2, with TRBD2 matching 10 bases. The trim removed 2 bases at V and 3 bases at J, leaving 0 bases unmatched. Per germline, CDR1 DFQATT and CDR2 SNEGSKA (reference sequence). The CDR3 totals 14 residues.

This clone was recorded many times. The CDR3 is CASGLVRAGVFLETQYF. CDR3 in DNA: TGTGCTAGTGGTTTGGTGCGAGCGGGAGTTTTCTTAGAGACCCAGTACTTC. The gene calls are TRBV12-5 and TRBJ2-5; 8 bases align to TRBD2. With 0 bases clipped from V and 4 bases from J, the junction kept 10 bases outside the gene matches. CDR3 size: 17 residues. Germline CDR1 is LGHNT and CDR2 is FRNRAP.

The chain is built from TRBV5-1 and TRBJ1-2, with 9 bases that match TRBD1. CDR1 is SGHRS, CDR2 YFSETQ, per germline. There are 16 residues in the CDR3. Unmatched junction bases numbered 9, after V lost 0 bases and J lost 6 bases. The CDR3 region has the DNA TGCGCCAGCAGCTTGGTTCCGGGACAGGGAGTTGATGGCTACACCTTC. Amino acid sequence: CASSLVPGQGVDGYTF.

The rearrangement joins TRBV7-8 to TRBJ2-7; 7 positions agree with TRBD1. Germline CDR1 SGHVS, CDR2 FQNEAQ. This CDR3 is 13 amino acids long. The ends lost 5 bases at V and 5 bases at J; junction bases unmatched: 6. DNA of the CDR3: TGTGCCAGCAGCCTAGACAGGGCCCACGAGCAGTACTTC. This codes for CASSLDRAHEQYF.

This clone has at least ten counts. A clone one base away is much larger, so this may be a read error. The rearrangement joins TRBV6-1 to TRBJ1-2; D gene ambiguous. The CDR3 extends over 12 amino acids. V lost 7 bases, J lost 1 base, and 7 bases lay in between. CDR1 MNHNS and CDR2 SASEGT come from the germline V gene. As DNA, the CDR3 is TGTGCCAGCAATGAGAGTAACTATGGCTACACCTTC. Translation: CASNESNYGYTF.

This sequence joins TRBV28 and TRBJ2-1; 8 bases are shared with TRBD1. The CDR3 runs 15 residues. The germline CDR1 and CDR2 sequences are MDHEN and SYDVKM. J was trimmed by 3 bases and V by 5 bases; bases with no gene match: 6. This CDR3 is CASSIGTGDYNEQFF. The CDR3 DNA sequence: TGTGCCAGCAGTATAGGGACAGGAGACTACAATGAGCAGTTCTTC.

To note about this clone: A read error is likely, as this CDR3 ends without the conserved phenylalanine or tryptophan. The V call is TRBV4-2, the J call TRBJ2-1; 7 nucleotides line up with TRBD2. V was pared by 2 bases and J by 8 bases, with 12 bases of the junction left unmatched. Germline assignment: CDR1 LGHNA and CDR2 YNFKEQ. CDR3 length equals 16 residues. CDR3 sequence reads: CASSQSPSGRADEQFL. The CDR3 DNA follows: TGTGCCAGCAGCCAATCCCCTAGCGGTAGGGCCGATGAGCAGTTCTTG.

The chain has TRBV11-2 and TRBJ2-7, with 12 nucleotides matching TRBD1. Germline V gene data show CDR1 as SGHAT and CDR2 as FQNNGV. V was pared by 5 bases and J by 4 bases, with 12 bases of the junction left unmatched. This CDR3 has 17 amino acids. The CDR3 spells CASSPYPPGQGAYEQYF. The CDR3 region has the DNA TGTGCCAGCAGCCCCTATCCCCCGGGACAGGGGGCTTACGAGCAGTACTTC.

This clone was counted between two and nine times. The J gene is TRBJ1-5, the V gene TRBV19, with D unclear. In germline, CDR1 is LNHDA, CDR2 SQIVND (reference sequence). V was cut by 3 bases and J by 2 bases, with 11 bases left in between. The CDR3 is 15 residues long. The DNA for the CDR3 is TGTGCCAGTAGTATCGGACGGGGTGGCAATCAGCCCCAGCATTTT. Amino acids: CASSIGRGGNQPQHF.

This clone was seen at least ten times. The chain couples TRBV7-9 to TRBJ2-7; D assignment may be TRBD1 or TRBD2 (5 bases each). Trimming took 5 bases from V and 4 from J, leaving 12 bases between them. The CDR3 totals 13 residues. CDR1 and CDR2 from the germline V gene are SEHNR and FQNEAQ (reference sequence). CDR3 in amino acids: CASSPGTLYEQYF. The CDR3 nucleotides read TGTGCCAGCAGCCCCGGGACCCTGTACGAGCAGTACTTC.

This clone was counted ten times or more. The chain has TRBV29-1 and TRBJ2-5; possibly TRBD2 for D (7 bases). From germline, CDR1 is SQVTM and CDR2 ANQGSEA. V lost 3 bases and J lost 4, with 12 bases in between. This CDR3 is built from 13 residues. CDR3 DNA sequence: TGCAGCGTTGAGGTTGGGGGGGCAGAGACCCAGTACTTC. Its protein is CSVEVGGAETQYF. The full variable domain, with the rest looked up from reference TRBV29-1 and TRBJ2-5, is SAVISQKPSRDICQRGTSLTIQCQVDSQVTMMFWYRQQPGQSLTLIATANQGSEATYESGFVIDKFPISRPNLTFSTLTVSNMSPEDSSIYLCSVEVGGAETQYFGPGTRLLVL.

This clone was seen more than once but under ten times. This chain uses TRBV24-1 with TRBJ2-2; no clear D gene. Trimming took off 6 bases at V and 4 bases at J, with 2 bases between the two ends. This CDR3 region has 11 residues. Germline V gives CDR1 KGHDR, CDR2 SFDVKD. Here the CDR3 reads CATSTTGELFF. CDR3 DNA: TGTGCCACCAGTACCACCGGGGAGCTGTTTTTT.

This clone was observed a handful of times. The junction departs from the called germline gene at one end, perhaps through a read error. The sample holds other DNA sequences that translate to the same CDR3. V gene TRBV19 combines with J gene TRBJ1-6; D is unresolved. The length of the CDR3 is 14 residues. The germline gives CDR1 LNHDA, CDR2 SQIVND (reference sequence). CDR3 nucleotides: TGTGCCAGTAGTATTCTCGTCTATAATTCACCTCTCCACTTT. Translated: CASSILVYNSPLHF.

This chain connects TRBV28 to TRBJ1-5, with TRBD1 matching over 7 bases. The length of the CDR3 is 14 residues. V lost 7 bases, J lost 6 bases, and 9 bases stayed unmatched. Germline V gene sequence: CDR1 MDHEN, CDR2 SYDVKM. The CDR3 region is CASNDPTGAQPQHF. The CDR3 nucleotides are TGTGCCAGCAACGACCCTACAGGGGCTCAGCCCCAGCATTTT. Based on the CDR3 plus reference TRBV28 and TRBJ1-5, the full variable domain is DVKVTQSSRYLVKRTGEKVFLECVQDMDHENMFWYRQDPGLGLRLIYFSYDVKMKEKGDIPEGYSVSREKKERFSLILESASTNQTSMYLCASNDPTGAQPQHFGDGTRLSIL.

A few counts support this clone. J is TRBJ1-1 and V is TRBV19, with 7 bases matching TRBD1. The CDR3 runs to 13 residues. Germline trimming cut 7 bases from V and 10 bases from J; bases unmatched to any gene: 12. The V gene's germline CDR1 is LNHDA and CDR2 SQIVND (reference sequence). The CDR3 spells CASKGDRVKGAFF. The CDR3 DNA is TGTGCCAGTAAAGGAGACAGGGTCAAGGGAGCTTTCTTT.

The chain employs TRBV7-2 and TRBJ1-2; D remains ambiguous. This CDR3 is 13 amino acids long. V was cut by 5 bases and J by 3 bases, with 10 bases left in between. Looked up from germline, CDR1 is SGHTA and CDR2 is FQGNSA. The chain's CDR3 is CASSPDVYYGYTF. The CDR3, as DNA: TGTGCCAGCAGCCCCGACGTGTACTATGGCTACACCTTC.

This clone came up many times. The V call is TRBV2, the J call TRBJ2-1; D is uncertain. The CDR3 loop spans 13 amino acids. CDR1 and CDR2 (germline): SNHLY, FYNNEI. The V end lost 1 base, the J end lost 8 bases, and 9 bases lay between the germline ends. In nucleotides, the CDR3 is TGTGCCAGCAGTGAAGAATCGTGGGATGAGCAGTTCTTC. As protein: CASSEESWDEQFF.

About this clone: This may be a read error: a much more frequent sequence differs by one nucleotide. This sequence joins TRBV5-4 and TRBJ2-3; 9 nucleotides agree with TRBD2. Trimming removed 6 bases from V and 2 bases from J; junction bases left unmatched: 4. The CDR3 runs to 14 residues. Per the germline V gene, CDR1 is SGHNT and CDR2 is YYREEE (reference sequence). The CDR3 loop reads CASMREGTTDTQYF. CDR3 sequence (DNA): TGTGCCAGCATGCGGGAGGGCACCACAGATACGCAGTATTTT.

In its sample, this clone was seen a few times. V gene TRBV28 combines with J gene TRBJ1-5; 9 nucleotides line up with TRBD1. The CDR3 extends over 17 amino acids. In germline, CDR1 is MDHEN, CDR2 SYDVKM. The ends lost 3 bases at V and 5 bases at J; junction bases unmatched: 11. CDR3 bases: TGTGCCAGCAGTTTTCCGACCGGGACAGGGAGTCATCAGCCCCAGCATTTT. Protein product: CASSFPTGTGSHQPQHF.

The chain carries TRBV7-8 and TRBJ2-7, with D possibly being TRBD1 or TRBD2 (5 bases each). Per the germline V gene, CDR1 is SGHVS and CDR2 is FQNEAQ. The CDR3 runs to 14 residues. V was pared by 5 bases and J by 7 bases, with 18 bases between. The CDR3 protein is CASSATGTPREQYF. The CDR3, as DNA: TGTGCCAGCAGCGCAACCGGGACCCCGCGGGAGCAGTACTTC.

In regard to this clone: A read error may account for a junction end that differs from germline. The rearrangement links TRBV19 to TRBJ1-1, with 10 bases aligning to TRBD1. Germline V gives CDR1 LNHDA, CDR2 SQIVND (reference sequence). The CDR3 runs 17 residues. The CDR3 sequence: CASRPGDRGMGDTEAVF. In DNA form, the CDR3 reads TGTGCCAGTCGCCCGGGGGACAGGGGTATGGGGGACACTGAAGCTGTCTTT.

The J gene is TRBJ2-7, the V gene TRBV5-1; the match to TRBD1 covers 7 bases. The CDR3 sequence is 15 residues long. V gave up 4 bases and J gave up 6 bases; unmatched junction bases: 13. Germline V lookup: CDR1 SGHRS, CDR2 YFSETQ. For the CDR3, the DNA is TGCGCCAGCAGCCACGGACAGGTAGGCTTTTCCGAGCAGTACTTC. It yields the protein CASSHGQVGFSEQYF.

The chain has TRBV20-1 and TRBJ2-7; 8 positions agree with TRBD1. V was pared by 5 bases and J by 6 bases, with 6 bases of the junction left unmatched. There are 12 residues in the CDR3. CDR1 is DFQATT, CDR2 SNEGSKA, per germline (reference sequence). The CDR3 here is CSAARQGIEQYF. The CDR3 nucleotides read TGCAGTGCTGCCCGACAGGGGATCGAGCAGTACTTC.

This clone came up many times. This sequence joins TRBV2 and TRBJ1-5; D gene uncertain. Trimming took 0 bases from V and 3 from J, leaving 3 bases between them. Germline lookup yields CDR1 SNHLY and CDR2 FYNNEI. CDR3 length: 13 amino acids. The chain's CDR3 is CASSEAFNQPQHF. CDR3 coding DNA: TGTGCCAGCAGTGAAGCTTTCAATCAGCCCCAGCATTTT.

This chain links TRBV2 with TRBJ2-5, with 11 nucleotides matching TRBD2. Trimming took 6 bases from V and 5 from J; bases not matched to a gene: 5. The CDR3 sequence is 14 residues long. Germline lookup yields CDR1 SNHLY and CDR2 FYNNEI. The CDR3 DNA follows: TGTGCCAGCAGAGTAGCGGGAGGGCTTGAGACCCAGTACTTC. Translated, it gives CASRVAGGLETQYF.

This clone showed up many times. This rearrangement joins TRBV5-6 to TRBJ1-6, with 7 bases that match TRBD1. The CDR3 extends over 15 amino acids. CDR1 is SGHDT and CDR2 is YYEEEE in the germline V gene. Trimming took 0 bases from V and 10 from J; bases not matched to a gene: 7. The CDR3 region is CASSLVPGGDSPLHF. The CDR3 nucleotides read TGTGCCAGCAGCTTGGTACCAGGGGGAGACTCACCCCTCCACTTT.

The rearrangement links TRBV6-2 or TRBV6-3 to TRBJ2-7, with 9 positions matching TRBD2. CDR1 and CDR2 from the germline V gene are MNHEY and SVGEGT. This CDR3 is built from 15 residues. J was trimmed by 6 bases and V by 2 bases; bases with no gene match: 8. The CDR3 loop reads CASSYLREGRSEQYF. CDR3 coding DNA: TGTGCCAGCAGTTACCTGCGGGAGGGCCGGAGCGAGCAGTACTTC.